This entry lists 23 T cell receptor beta chains sequenced from one sample in a study of PD-1 blockade in classical Hodgkin lymphoma (dated by TCRdb to 2018 to 2020). Sample time point, as interpreted from the label and publication: cycle 4 day 1 (C4D1), after more than five weeks of nivolumab. All trial patients had relapsed after autologous stem cell transplantation, with cohorts A, B and C differing in prior brentuximab vedotin exposure. Using a Miltenyi CD4+ T cell isolation kit, CD4+ T cells were purified from thawed PBMCs through magnetic negative selection. Preparation of the library involved the immunoSEQ multiplex PCR assay. TCRdb obtained this table from immuneACCESS and retained in-frame rearrangements with V and J assigned. These tables miss some clones; where compared with another copy, unresolved V genes account for less than half of the shortfall, and the remainder is unexplained. This sample comprises fewer than 35,000 clones, roughly four fifths of them detected only once. The top ten clonotypes cover under 1% of the sample.

Sequenced here: CD4+ T cells from blood, sampled before the fourth cycle of nivolumab. The receptors were sampled from a human donor with classical Hodgkin lymphoma.

The chain carries TRBV7-9 and TRBJ2-5; D perhaps matches TRBD2 (7 bases). This CDR3 is built from 14 residues. V dropped 6 bases and J dropped 4 bases, with 15 bases sitting between them. The V gene's germline CDR1 is SEHNR and CDR2 FQNEAQ (reference sequence). In DNA form, the CDR3 reads TGTGCCAGCAGTCCGGGGGGCGTGAGAGAGACCCAGTACTTC. Translated, it gives CASSPGGVRETQYF. Full variable domain (rest looked up from reference TRBV7-9 and TRBJ2-5): DTGVSQNPRHKITKRGQNVTFRCDPISEHNRLYWYRQTLGQGPEFLTYFQNEAQLEKSRLLSDRFSAERPKGSFSTLEIQRTEQGDSAMYLCASSPGGVRETQYFGPGTRLLVL.

This clone was counted a single time. The chain carries TRBV7-2 and TRBJ1-5; possibly TRBD1 for D (6 bases). Germline-derived CDR1 and CDR2 are SGHTA and FQGNSA. The CDR3 is 14 residues long. V gave up 7 bases and J gave up 5 bases, with 15 bases separating them. CDR3 coding DNA: TGTGCCAGCAATCCGAGGGGGTGGGATCAGCCCCAGCATTTT. This translates into CASNPRGWDQPQHF. Using reference TRBV7-2 and TRBJ1-5 for the parts outside the CDR3, the full variable domain is GAGVSQSPSNKVTEKGKDVELRCDPISGHTALYWYRQSLGQGLEFLIYFQGNSAPDKSGLPSDRFSAERTGGSVSTLTIQRTQQEDSAVYLCASNPRGWDQPQHFGDGTRLSIL.

The chain carries TRBV6-6 and TRBJ2-5; 9 bases agree with TRBD2. The trim removed 2 bases at V and 10 bases at J, leaving 14 bases unmatched. Germline V lookup: CDR1 MNHNY, CDR2 SVGAGI (reference sequence). CDR3 size: 16 residues. The DNA of the CDR3 is TGTGCCAGCAGTTACGGGGTAGCGGGGGTAAAAGGGATCCAGTACTTC. Translating gives CASSYGVAGVKGIQYF.

In DNA form, the CDR3 reads TGTGCCAGCACCGGGACAGGGGGTAACAATCAGCCCCAGCATTTT. Translating it yields CASTGTGGNNQPQHF. This chain joins TRBV2 and TRBJ1-5; TRBD1 matches at 11 bases. This CDR3 is 15 amino acids long. V trimming: 7 bases; J trimming: 3 bases; junction bases outside the gene matches: 5. Looked up from germline, CDR1 is SNHLY and CDR2 is FYNNEI. Full variable domain (rest looked up from reference TRBV2 and TRBJ1-5): EPEVTQTPSHQVTQMGQEVILRCVPISNHLYFYWYRQILGQKVEFLVSFYNNEISEKSEIFDDQFSVERPDGSNFTLKIRSTKLEDSAMYFCASTGTGGNNQPQHFGDGTRLSIL.

Details on this clone: The identical CDR3 is also encoded by other nucleotide sequences in the sample. The chain recombines TRBV6-5 with TRBJ2-5; 7 bases agree with TRBD1. The CDR3 sequence is 13 residues long. After removal of 6 bases from V and 2 bases from J, the junction contained 3 bases not matched to a gene. Germline assignment: CDR1 MNHEY and CDR2 SVGAGI. Written as DNA, the CDR3 is TGTGCCAGCAGCAGGGACAGACAAGAGACCCAGTACTTC. Its protein product is CASSRDRQETQYF.

V and J are TRBV7-9 and TRBJ1-2; the D is unclear. Per the germline V gene, CDR1 is SEHNR and CDR2 is FQNEAQ (reference sequence). V was shortened by 0 bases and J by 4 bases, with 12 bases between the two germline ends. This CDR3 comprises 15 residues. This chain's CDR3 is CASSLALRTSYGYTF. The CDR3 DNA reads as TGTGCCAGCAGCTTAGCGCTACGGACCTCCTATGGCTACACCTTC.

This clone was detected only a few times. The chain uses TRBV10-3 and TRBJ2-7; D might be TRBD2 (5 bases). The germline gives CDR1 ENHRY, CDR2 SYGVKD. This CDR3 region has 13 residues. Trimming left V 8 bases short and J 4 bases short, with 15 bases between. The CDR3 DNA is TGTGCCATCTTAGCCGGGGTTGGGTACGAGCAGTACTTC. This translates into CAILAGVGYEQYF.

The table lists this clone with a count of one. This chain links TRBV25-1 with TRBJ2-1; D remains ambiguous. Trimming removed 8 bases at V and 0 bases at J, with 8 bases between. CDR1 is MGHDK and CDR2 is SYGVNS in the germline V gene. There are 13 residues in the CDR3. The CDR3 DNA follows: TGTGCCAGCGCCGCCCACTCCTACAATGAGCAGTTCTTC. Protein product: CASAAHSYNEQFF.

The V call is TRBV10-3, the J call TRBJ1-1; D is uncertain. CDR1 and CDR2 (germline): ENHRY, SYGVKD. The CDR3 loop spans 13 amino acids. V gave up 8 bases and J gave up 1 base, with 11 bases separating them. In nucleotides, the CDR3 is TGTGCCATCCGGACGGCCACGAACACTGAAGCTTTCTTT. This encodes CAIRTATNTEAFF.

This sequence joins TRBV30 and TRBJ1-2; 10 bases align to TRBD1. Germline V gene data show CDR1 as GTSNPN and CDR2 as SVGIG (reference sequence). V shed 2 bases and J 6 bases; nucleotides not matched to a gene: 6. This CDR3 is 14 amino acids long. The CDR3, as DNA: TGTGCCTGGAGTCCCCTTGACAGGGGGCATGGCTACACCTTC. Its translation is CAWSPLDRGHGYTF.

The chain links TRBV5-1 to TRBJ1-1; TRBD1 might be the D (6 bases). Germline-derived CDR1 and CDR2 are SGHRS and YFSETQ. The V and J ends lost 5 bases and 1 base respectively, with 15 bases between them. This CDR3 is built from 15 residues. CDR3 sequence reads: CASRRTGTTNTEAFF. The CDR3 DNA follows: TGCGCCAGCAGGCGAACCGGGACAACGAACACTGAAGCTTTCTTT.

This chain joins TRBV28 and TRBJ1-3, with D possibly matching TRBD1 (5 bases). The germline V gene has CDR1 MDHEN and CDR2 SYDVKM. The CDR3 is made up of 16 amino acids. The CDR3 spells CGTGLGPKSSGNTIYF. The CDR3 region has the DNA TGTGGGACGGGGCTCGGCCCCAAGAGCTCTGGAAACACCATATATTTT. The full variable domain, rest sourced from reference TRBV28 and TRBJ1-3, is DVKVTQSSRYLVKRTGEKVFLECVQDMDHENMFWYRQDPGLGLRLIYFSYDVKMKEKGDIPEGYSVSREKKERFSLILESASTNQTSMYLCGTGLGPKSSGNTIYFGEGSWLTVV.

The chain has TRBV5-1 and TRBJ2-7; D remains ambiguous. CDR3 length: 16 residues. Germline V gives CDR1 SGHRS, CDR2 YFSETQ. V was trimmed by 2 bases and J by 3 bases, leaving 18 bases between them. CDR3 coding DNA: TGCGCCAGCAGCTTTGGGGATGGCACATTTCTCTACGAGCAGTACTTC. As protein: CASSFGDGTFLYEQYF.

The chain recombines TRBV30 with TRBJ1-4, with D perhaps matching TRBD1 (5 bases). V lost 5 bases and J 3 bases, leaving 10 bases between the germline ends. Germline CDR1 reads GTSNPN; CDR2 reads SVGIG (reference sequence). The CDR3 is 13 amino acids. The CDR3: CAWGDRPNEKLFF. DNA of the CDR3: TGTGCCTGGGGGGACCGACCTAATGAAAAACTGTTTTTT.

V is TRBV6-5 and J is TRBJ2-2; 9 bases align to TRBD1. The V segment lost 10 bases and the J segment 5 bases; nucleotides outside the gene matches: 8. Germline assignment: CDR1 MNHEY and CDR2 SVGAGI. The CDR3 extends over 14 amino acids. In DNA, the CDR3 is TGTGCCACTTCACAGGGGGCGGCAACCGGGGAGCTGTTTTTT. Encoded protein: CATSQGAATGELFF.

This clone was observed a single time. The rearrangement joins TRBV7-2 to TRBJ1-5; TRBD1 matches at 8 bases. Germline-derived CDR1 and CDR2 are SGHTA and FQGNSA. CDR3 length: 16 residues. V lost 2 bases and J lost 5; bases outside the gene matches: 8. CDR3 nucleotides: TGTGCCAGCAGCTTACGGCGCACAGGGGGGGATCAGCCCCAGCATTTT. It specifies CASSLRRTGGDQPQHF.

The chain uses TRBV5-5 and TRBJ1-6, with 10 bases aligning to TRBD1. Germline values: CDR1 SGHKS, CDR2 YYEKEE (reference sequence). The trim removed 2 bases at V and 10 bases at J, leaving 12 bases unmatched. The CDR3 is made up of 17 amino acids. Written as DNA, the CDR3 is TGTGCCAGCAGCTTCCTAAGGGGACAGGGGCTGGGATCACCCCTCCACTTT. The encoded protein is CASSFLRGQGLGSPLHF. Full variable domain (rest looked up from reference TRBV5-5 and TRBJ1-6): DAGVTQSPTHLIKTRGQQVTLRCSPISGHKSVSWYQQVLGQGPQFIFQYYEKEERGRGNFPDRFSARQFPNYSSELNVNALLLGDSALYLCASSFLRGQGLGSPLHFGNGTRLTVT.

The chain couples TRBV6-1 to TRBJ2-4; D gene ambiguous. The CDR3 is made up of 14 amino acids. Trimming shortened V by 2 bases and J by 1 base, and 6 bases separated the two germline ends. Germline CDR1 is MNHNS and CDR2 is SASEGT. The CDR3 spells CASSERYAKNIQYF. The CDR3 nucleotides are TGTGCCAGCAGTGAACGCTACGCCAAAAACATTCAGTACTTC.

The chain joins TRBV6-6 to TRBJ1-1; D gene ambiguous. Per the germline V gene, CDR1 is MNHNY and CDR2 is SVGAGI (reference sequence). The V gene lost 7 bases and the J gene lost 3 bases, with 12 bases spanning the gap. This CDR3 spans 13 amino acids. DNA for the CDR3: TGTGCCAGCACCCCTGGCTGGGACACTGAAGCTTTCTTT. Amino acid sequence: CASTPGWDTEAFF.

The chain links TRBV29-1 to TRBJ1-2, with D perhaps matching TRBD1 (6 bases). This CDR3 spans 13 amino acids. V was shortened by 4 bases and J by 4 bases, with 13 bases between the two germline ends. CDR1 and CDR2 (germline): SQVTM, ANQGSEA. The chain's CDR3 is CSVADRSPYGYTF. CDR3 nucleotides: TGCAGCGTTGCTGACAGGTCCCCCTATGGCTACACCTTC.

The rearrangement joins TRBV2 to TRBJ2-7; 10 bases line up with TRBD1. The J segment lost 5 bases and the V segment lost 3 bases, leaving 7 bases of the junction unmatched. This CDR3 is 15 amino acids long. CDR1 is SNHLY, CDR2 FYNNEI, per germline. The CDR3 here is CASSDATGGFNEQYF. The CDR3 nucleotides read TGTGCCAGCAGTGACGCGACAGGGGGCTTCAACGAGCAGTACTTC.

The gene calls are TRBV19 and TRBJ1-6; the D gene is possibly TRBD1 (6 bases). CDR1 and CDR2 (germline): LNHDA, SQIVND (reference sequence). CDR3 size: 13 residues. V was cut by 9 bases and J by 2 bases, with 8 bases left in between. The CDR3 region is CASGQPYNSPLHF. CDR3 nucleotides: TGTGCCAGCGGACAGCCCTATAATTCACCCCTCCACTTT.

The V call is TRBV6-5, the J call TRBJ2-2, with TRBD1 identical over 9 bases. The germline CDR1 and CDR2 sequences are MNHEY and SVGAGI. Unmatched junction bases numbered 3, after V lost 6 bases and J lost 1 base. This CDR3 has 15 residues. The DNA for the CDR3 is TGTGCCAGCAGCCGGACAGGGGTGAACACCGGGGAGCTGTTTTTT. Amino acid sequence: CASSRTGVNTGELFF.